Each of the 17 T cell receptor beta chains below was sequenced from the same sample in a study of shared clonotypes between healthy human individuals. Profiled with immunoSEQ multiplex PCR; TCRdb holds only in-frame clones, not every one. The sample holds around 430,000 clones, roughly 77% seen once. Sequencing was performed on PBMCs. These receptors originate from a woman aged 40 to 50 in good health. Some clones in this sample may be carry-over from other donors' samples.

CDR3 sequence (DNA): TGTGCCAGCAGCCAAATTCTAGCGGGGTACAATGAGCAGTTCTTC. It specifies CASSQILAGYNEQFF. V and J are TRBV4-2 and TRBJ2-1, with 9 bases matching TRBD2. Germline CDR1 and CDR2: LGHNA and YNFKEQ. The CDR3 has 15 residues. V shed 2 bases, J shed 4 bases, and the junction held 3 bases outside the gene matches.

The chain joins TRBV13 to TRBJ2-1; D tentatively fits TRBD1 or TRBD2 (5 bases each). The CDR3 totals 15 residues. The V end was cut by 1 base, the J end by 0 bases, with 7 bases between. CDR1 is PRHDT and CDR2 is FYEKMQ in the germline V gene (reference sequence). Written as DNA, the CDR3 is TGTGCCAGCAGCTTAGCAGGGAGCTCCTACAATGAGCAGTTCTTC. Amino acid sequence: CASSLAGSSYNEQFF. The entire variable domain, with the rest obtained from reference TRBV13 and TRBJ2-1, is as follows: AAGVIQSPRHLIKEKRETATLKCYPIPRHDTVYWYQQGPGQDPQFLISFYEKMQSDKGSIPDRFSAQQFSDYHSELNMSSLELGDSALYFCASSLAGSSYNEQFFGPGTRLTVL.

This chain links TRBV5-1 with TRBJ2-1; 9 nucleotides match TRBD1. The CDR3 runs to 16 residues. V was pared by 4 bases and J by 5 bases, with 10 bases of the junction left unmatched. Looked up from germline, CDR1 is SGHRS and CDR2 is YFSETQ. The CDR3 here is CASSPGQGHSNNEQFF. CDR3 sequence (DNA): TGCGCCAGCAGCCCAGGACAGGGGCACTCTAACAATGAGCAGTTCTTC.

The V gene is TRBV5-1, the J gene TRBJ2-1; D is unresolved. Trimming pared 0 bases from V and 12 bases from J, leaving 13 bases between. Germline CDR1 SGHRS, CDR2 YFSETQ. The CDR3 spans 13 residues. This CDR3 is CASSLVLGMAQFF. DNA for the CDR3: TGCGCCAGCAGCTTGGTTTTGGGTATGGCGCAGTTCTTC.

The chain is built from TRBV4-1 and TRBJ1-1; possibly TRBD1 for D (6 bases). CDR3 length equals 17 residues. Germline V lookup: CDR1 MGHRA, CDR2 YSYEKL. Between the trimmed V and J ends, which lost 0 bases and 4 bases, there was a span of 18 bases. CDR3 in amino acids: CASSQDRSGGAFTEAFF. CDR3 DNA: TGCGCCAGCAGCCAAGACCGCTCCGGGGGCGCATTCACTGAAGCTTTCTTT.

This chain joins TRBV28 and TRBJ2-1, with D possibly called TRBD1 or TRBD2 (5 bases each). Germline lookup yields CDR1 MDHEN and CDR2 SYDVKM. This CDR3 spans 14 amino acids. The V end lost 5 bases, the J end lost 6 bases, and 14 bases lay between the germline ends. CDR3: CASSTAGTVNEQFF. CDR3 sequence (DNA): TGTGCCAGCAGTACCGCCGGGACGGTCAATGAGCAGTTCTTC.

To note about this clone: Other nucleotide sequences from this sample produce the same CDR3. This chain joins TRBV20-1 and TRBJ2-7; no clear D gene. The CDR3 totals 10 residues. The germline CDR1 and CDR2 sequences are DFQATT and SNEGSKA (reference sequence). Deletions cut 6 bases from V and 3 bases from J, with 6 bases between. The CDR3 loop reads CSAPIYEQYF. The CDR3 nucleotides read TGCAGTGCCCCAATCTACGAGCAGTACTTC.

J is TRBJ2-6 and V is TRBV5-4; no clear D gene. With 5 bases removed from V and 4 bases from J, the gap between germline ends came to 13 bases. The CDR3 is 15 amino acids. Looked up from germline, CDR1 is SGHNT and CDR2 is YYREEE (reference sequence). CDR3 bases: TGTGCCAGCAGGTCTAACCAAGCAGGGGCCAACGTCCTGACTTTC. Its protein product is CASRSNQAGANVLTF.

The CDR3 DNA reads as TGCGCCAGCAGCCAAGGACTAGCGGGGCCCCAAGAGACCCAGTACTTC. Protein sequence: CASSQGLAGPQETQYF. This rearrangement joins TRBV4-1 to TRBJ2-5, with 11 bases identical to TRBD2. The V gene end was trimmed by 1 base and the J gene end by 1 base; junction bases not matched to a gene: 2. The CDR3 spans 16 residues. The germline CDR1 and CDR2 sequences are MGHRA and YSYEKL.

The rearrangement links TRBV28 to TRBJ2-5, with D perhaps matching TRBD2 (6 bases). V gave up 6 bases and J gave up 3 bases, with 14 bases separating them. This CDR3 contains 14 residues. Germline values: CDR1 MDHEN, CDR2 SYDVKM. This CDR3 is CASSPLASKETQYF. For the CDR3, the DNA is TGTGCCAGCAGCCCGCTAGCGAGCAAAGAGACCCAGTACTTC.

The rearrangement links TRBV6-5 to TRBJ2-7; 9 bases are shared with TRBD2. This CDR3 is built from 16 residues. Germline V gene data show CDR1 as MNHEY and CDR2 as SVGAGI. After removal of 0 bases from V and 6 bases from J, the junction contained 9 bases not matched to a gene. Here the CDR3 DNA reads TGTGCCAGCAGTTACTCTGGAATAGCGGGAGTATTCGAGCAGTACTTC. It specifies CASSYSGIAGVFEQYF.

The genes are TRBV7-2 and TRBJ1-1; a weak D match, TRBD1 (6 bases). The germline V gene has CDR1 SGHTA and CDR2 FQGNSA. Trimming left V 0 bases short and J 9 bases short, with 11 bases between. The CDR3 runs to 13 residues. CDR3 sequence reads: CASSLAGDTKAFF. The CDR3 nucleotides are TGTGCCAGCAGCTTAGCTGGGGACACAAAAGCTTTCTTT.

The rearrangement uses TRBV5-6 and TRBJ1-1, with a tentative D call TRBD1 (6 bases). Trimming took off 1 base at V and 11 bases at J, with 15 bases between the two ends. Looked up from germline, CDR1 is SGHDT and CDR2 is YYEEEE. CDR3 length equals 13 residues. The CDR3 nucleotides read TGTGCCAGCAGCTTGATCGACGGGGGCCGGGCTTTCTTT. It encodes CASSLIDGGRAFF. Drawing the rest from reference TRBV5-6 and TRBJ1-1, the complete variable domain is DAGVTQSPTHLIKTRGQQVTLRCSPKSGHDTVSWYQQALGQGPQFIFQYYEEEERQRGNFPDRFSGHQFPNYSSELNVNALLLGDSALYLCASSLIDGGRAFFGQGTRLTVV.

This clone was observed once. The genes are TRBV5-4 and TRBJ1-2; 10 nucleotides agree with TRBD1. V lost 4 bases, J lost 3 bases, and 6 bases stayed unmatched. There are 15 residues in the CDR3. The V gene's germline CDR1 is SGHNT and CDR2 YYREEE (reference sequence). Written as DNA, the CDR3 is TGTGCCAGCAGCACCGGGACAGGGGATGACTATGGCTACACCTTC. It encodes CASSTGTGDDYGYTF.

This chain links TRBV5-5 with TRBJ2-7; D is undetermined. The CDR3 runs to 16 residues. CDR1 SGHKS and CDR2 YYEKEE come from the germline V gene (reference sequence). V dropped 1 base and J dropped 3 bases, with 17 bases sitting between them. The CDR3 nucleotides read TGTGCCAGCAGCTTGAACAACGTCAACCTCAACTACGAGCAGTACTTC. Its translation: CASSLNNVNLNYEQYF.

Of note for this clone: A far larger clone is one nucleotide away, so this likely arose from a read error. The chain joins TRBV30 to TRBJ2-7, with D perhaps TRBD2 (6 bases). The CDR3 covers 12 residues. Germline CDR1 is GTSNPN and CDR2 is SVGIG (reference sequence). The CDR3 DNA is TGTGCCTGGAGTAGGAGGGGATACGAGCGGTACTTC. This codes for CAWSRRGYERYF.

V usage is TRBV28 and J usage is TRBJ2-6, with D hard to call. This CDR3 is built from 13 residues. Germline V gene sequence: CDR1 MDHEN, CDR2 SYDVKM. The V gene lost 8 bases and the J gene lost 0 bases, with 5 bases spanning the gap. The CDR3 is CASFGSGANVLTF. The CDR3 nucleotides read TGTGCCAGCTTTGGCTCTGGGGCCAACGTCCTGACTTTC.